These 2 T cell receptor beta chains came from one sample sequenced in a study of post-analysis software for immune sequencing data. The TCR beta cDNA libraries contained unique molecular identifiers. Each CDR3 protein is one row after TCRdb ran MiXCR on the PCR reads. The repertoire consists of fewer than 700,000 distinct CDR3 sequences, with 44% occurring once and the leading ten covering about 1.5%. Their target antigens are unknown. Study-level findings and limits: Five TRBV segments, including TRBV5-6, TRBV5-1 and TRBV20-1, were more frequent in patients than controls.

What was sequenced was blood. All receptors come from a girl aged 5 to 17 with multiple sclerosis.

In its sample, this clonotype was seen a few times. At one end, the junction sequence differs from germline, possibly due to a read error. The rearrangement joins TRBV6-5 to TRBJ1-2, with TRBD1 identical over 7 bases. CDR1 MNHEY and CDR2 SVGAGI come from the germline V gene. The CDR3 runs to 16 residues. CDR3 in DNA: TGTACCAGCAGTTACTCGATTCAGGGGGTCCGGTATGGCTACACCTTC. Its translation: CTSSYSIQGVRYGYTF.

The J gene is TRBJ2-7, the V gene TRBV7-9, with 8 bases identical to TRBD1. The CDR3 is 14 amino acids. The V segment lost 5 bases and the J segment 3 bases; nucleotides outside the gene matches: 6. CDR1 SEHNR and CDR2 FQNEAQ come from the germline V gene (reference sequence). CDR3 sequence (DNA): TGTGCCAGCAGCCTCTGGGGACAGGACTACGAGCAGTACTTC. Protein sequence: CASSLWGQDYEQYF.